The text below deals with one TCR beta chain. Unmatched junction bases numbered 7, after V lost 2 bases and J lost 3 bases. Germline V gene data show CDR1 as SGDLS and CDR2 as YYNGEE. The CDR3 contains 16 residues. This sample is drawn from a study of cytomegalovirus exposure and HLA in healthy donors. PCR used 60 Vbeta primers and 13 Jbeta primers. Measured with immunoSEQ multiplex PCR; TCRdb has only the in-frame clones, and not every one. Among roughly 180,000 clones listed, approximately 81% were seen once. The sequence derives from a man aged 25 to 40 in good health and CMV-seronegative. Material for sequencing was PBMCs. The chain is built from TRBV9 and TRBJ2-7, with 11 bases that match TRBD2. CDR3 residues: CASSVQPTSGSYEQYF. In nucleotides, the CDR3 is TGTGCCAGCAGCGTTCAACCTACTAGCGGGAGCTACGAGCAGTACTTC.